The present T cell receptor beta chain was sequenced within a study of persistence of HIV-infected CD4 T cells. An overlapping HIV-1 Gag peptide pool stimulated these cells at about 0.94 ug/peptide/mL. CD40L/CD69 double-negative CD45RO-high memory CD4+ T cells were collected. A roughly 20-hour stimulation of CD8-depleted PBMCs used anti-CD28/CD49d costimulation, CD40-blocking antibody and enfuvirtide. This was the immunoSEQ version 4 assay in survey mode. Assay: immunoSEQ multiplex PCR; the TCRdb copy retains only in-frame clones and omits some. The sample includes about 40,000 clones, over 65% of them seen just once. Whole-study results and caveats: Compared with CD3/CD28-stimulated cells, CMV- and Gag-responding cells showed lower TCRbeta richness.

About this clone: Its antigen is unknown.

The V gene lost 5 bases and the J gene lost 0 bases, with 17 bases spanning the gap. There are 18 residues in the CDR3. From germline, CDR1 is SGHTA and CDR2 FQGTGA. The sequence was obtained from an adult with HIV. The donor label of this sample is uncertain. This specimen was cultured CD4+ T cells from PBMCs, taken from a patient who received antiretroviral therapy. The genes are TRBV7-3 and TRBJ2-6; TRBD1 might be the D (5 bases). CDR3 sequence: CASSANPQGYSGANVLTF. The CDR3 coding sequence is TGTGCCAGCAGCGCAAACCCGCAGGGCTACTCTGGGGCCAACGTCCTGACTTTC.